The 22 T cell receptor beta chains below all came from one sample that was sequenced in a study of CD8 T cells in Susac syndrome (dated 2019 in TCRdb). Library preparation was by the immunoSEQ multiplex PCR assay. RNA was extracted using the RNeasy kit, and roughly 0.45 to 1 microgram was reverse transcribed with random hexamers. The raw public data were reprocessed by TCRdb itself: fastp quality trimming at Q25, MiXCR clonotype calling, in-frame beta chains only. Each entry merges the rows of one CDR3 protein and shows their most common DNA and genes. The sample contains 190,000 or so distinct CDR3 sequences, about 95% of them found a single time. The top ten hold approximately 0.093% of the sample. The sequenced sample consisted of CD4+ T cells from PBMCs. The receptor source for this set is a human donor with multiple sclerosis.

This clonotype was seen only once. This sequence joins TRBV30 and TRBJ1-5; TRBD1 agrees at 7 bases. V shed 3 bases, J shed 2 bases, and the junction held 4 bases outside the gene matches. CDR3 length: 14 residues. Germline lookup yields CDR1 GTSNPN and CDR2 SVGIG (reference sequence). In DNA form, the CDR3 reads TGTGCCTGGAGGCGACAGGGCGGCAATCAGCCCCAGCATTTT. Residues: CAWRRQGGNQPQHF.

In DNA, the CDR3 is TGTGCCAGCAGCTTAAACAGGGGGCGCTTAGAAAAACTGTTTTTT. The encoded protein is CASSLNRGRLEKLFF. This sequence joins TRBV7-2 and TRBJ1-4; 9 positions match TRBD1. This CDR3 is built from 15 residues. Unmatched junction bases numbered 6, after V lost 2 bases and J lost 8 bases. Germline CDR1 and CDR2: SGHTA and FQGNSA.

The CDR3 DNA follows: TGTGCCAGCCGACAGGGGGCCTACGAGCAGTACTTC. Protein: CASRQGAYEQYF. The gene calls are TRBV28 and TRBJ2-7; 9 positions match TRBD1. The CDR3 runs 12 residues. V was pared by 8 bases and J by 2 bases, with 1 base of the junction left unmatched. Germline V gene sequence: CDR1 MDHEN, CDR2 SYDVKM.

Details on this clonotype: The junction shows a germline mismatch at one end, possibly a read error. The chain has TRBV4-1 and TRBJ2-1, with D tentatively TRBD2 (6 bases). CDR3 length equals 14 residues. Germline assignment: CDR1 MGHRA and CDR2 YSYEKL. This chain's CDR3 is CASSHSPDYDEQFF. The CDR3 bases are TGCGCCAGCAGCCATTCACCGGACTACGATGAGCAGTTCTTC.

This chain connects TRBV7-2 to TRBJ2-2, with a tentative D call TRBD1 (6 bases). The CDR3 covers 15 residues. Germline CDR1 is SGHTA and CDR2 is FQGNSA. The V and J ends lost 2 bases and 5 bases respectively, with 12 bases between them. In nucleotides, the CDR3 is TGTGCCAGCAGCTTAACACAGGGCTTAACCGGGGAGCTGTTTTTT. Translating gives CASSLTQGLTGELFF. The full variable domain, in which reference TRBV7-2 and TRBJ2-2 provide the parts outside the CDR3, is GAGVSQSPSNKVTEKGKDVELRCDPISGHTALYWYRQSLGQGLEFLIYFQGNSAPDKSGLPSDRFSAERTGGSVSTLTIQRTQQEDSAVYLCASSLTQGLTGELFFGEGSRLTVL.

The chain is built from TRBV5-1 and TRBJ1-2, with D possibly matching TRBD1 (5 bases). There are 13 residues in the CDR3. CDR1 and CDR2 from the germline V gene are SGHRS and YFSETQ. Trimming pared 5 bases from V and 2 bases from J, leaving 10 bases between. CDR3 DNA sequence: TGCGCCAGCAGGATGACAGCCAACTATGGCTACACCTTC. As protein: CASRMTANYGYTF. The full variable domain, rest sourced from reference TRBV5-1 and TRBJ1-2, is KAGVTQTPRYLIKTRGQQVTLSCSPISGHRSVSWYQQTPGQGLQFLFEYFSETQRNKGNFPGRFSGRQFSNSRSEMNVSTLELGDSALYLCASRMTANYGYTFGSGTRLTVV.

V and J are TRBV20-1 and TRBJ1-4; TRBD1 might be the D (6 bases). CDR1 and CDR2 (germline): DFQATT, SNEGSKA (reference sequence). The CDR3 sequence is 15 residues long. The V and J ends lost 5 bases and 0 bases respectively, with 13 bases between them. CDR3 DNA: TGCAGTGCTTCTTGGACAGAACCAACTAATGAAAAACTGTTTTTT. It codes for CSASWTEPTNEKLFF.

The rearrangement uses TRBV7-3 and TRBJ1-1; D is perhaps TRBD1 (5 bases). Looked up from germline, CDR1 is SGHTA and CDR2 is FQGTGA. The V end lost 0 bases, the J end lost 3 bases, and 8 bases lay between the germline ends. The CDR3 extends over 14 amino acids. This chain's CDR3 is CASSLTGEDTEAFF. CDR3 DNA sequence: TGTGCCAGCAGCTTAACAGGGGAGGACACTGAAGCTTTCTTT.

The V call is TRBV20-1, the J call TRBJ2-1; 7 nucleotides match TRBD2. J was trimmed by 12 bases and V by 5 bases; bases with no gene match: 10. This CDR3 contains 12 residues. Germline loops: CDR1 DFQATT, CDR2 SNEGSKA (reference sequence). For the CDR3, the DNA is TGCAGTGCTCAACGGGGGGAAGGGTGGCAGTTCTTC. It yields the protein CSAQRGEGWQFF.

The chain uses TRBV7-3 and TRBJ2-3; 14 positions match TRBD2. After removal of 5 bases from V and 2 bases from J, the junction contained 3 bases not matched to a gene. Per germline, CDR1 SGHTA and CDR2 FQGTGA. This CDR3 region has 16 residues. The DNA for the CDR3 is TGTGCCAGCAGCCCGGGACTAGCGGGAGCCACAGATACGCAGTATTTT. It specifies CASSPGLAGATDTQYF. Full variable domain (outside the CDR3, taken from reference TRBV7-3 and TRBJ2-3): GAGVSQTPSNKVTEKGKYVELRCDPISGHTALYWYRQSLGQGPEFLIYFQGTGAADDSGLPNDRFFAVRPEGSVSTLKIQRTERGDSAVYLCASSPGLAGATDTQYFGPGTRLTVL.

The chain joins TRBV20-1 to TRBJ2-1; tentatively, D is TRBD1 (5 bases). Germline V gene sequence: CDR1 DFQATT, CDR2 SNEGSKA (reference sequence). CDR3 size: 11 residues. V was clipped by 3 bases and J by 9 bases, with 9 bases between them. Here the CDR3 DNA reads TGCAGTGCTAGTCTTAGGGGTGAGCAGTTCTTC. This encodes CSASLRGEQFF.

The V gene is TRBV20-1, the J gene TRBJ2-5; 10 bases are a match to TRBD2. The V and J ends lost 5 bases and 2 bases, in that order; junction bases with no gene match: 5. The CDR3 is 14 residues long. Germline values: CDR1 DFQATT, CDR2 SNEGSKA (reference sequence). The CDR3 loop reads CSALAGGHQETQYF. In nucleotides, the CDR3 is TGCAGTGCTTTAGCGGGGGGTCATCAAGAGACCCAGTACTTC.

This chain links TRBV28 with TRBJ2-1, with a possible D match to TRBD2 (5 bases). This CDR3 is 14 amino acids long. Trimming removed 8 bases from V and 0 bases from J, with 11 bases in between. The germline V gene encodes CDR1 MDHEN and CDR2 SYDVKM. CDR3 sequence reads: CASRRSSSYNEQFF. In nucleotides, the CDR3 is TGTGCCAGCCGGAGGTCCAGCTCCTACAATGAGCAGTTCTTC.

CDR3: CASSTPLDTQYF. The CDR3 nucleotides read TGTGCCAGCAGTACTCCCTTGGATACGCAGTATTTT. This chain joins TRBV6-2 or TRBV6-3 and TRBJ2-3; no definite D call. V was pared by 5 bases and J by 6 bases, with 9 bases between. The CDR3 is 12 amino acids. In germline, CDR1 is MNHEY, CDR2 SVGEGT.

This chain uses TRBV30 with TRBJ2-7, with 7 bases aligning to TRBD1. V was clipped by 5 bases and J by 5 bases; unmatched bases: 3. In germline, CDR1 is GTSNPN, CDR2 SVGIG (reference sequence). This CDR3 spans 11 amino acids. This CDR3 reads CAWGDSNEQYF. The CDR3 nucleotides are TGTGCCTGGGGGGACAGCAACGAGCAGTACTTC. Combining the CDR3 with reference TRBV30 and TRBJ2-7 gives the whole variable domain SQTIHQWPATLVQPVGSPLSLECTVEGTSNPNLYWYRQAAGRGLQLLFYSVGIGQISSEVPQNLSASRPQDRQFILSSKKLLLSDSGFYLCAWGDSNEQYFGPGTRLTVT.

This clonotype was picked up one time. The V and J genes are TRBV10-1 and TRBJ2-3; maybe TRBD2 (6 bases). The CDR3 covers 15 residues. The V and J ends lost 3 bases and 0 bases respectively, with 10 bases between them. CDR1 WNHNN and CDR2 SYGVQD come from the germline V gene (reference sequence). CDR3 loop: CASSDVAASTDTQYF. Written as DNA, the CDR3 is TGCGCCAGCAGTGATGTAGCGGCTAGCACAGATACGCAGTATTTT.

The chain employs TRBV20-1 and TRBJ2-3; perhaps TRBD2 as D (6 bases). CDR1 is DFQATT and CDR2 is SNEGSKA in the germline V gene (reference sequence). The CDR3 is 13 amino acids. The ends were cut back, 0 bases at V and 7 bases at J, with 11 bases in the middle. The CDR3 DNA reads TGCAGTGCTAGAGATCTGACTAGAAATACGCAGTATTTT. This translates into CSARDLTRNTQYF.

This clonotype was picked up one time. The rearrangement uses TRBV7-9 and TRBJ2-5; unclear D gene. The CDR3 loop spans 15 amino acids. The germline V gene encodes CDR1 SEHNR and CDR2 FQNEAQ (reference sequence). The V gene lost 2 bases and the J gene lost 0 bases, with 10 bases spanning the gap. The CDR3 DNA sequence: TGTGCCAGCAGCTTACTCGGCAACTACCAAGAGACCCAGTACTTC. This encodes CASSLLGNYQETQYF.

This chain uses TRBV5-4 with TRBJ1-1; D is perhaps TRBD1 (5 bases). This CDR3 region has 12 residues. Germline CDR1 reads SGHNT; CDR2 reads YYREEE (reference sequence). The V end was cut by 3 bases, the J end by 10 bases, with 13 bases between. DNA for the CDR3: TGTGCCAGCAGCTCGGTCTTGGGGGGAGCTTTCTTT. Its translation is CASSSVLGGAFF.

CDR3 DNA sequence: TGTGCCAGCAGCCAAGAATGGGGGGGCACTGAAGCTTTCTTT. Residues: CASSQEWGGTEAFF. The genes are TRBV4-2 and TRBJ1-1; D possibly corresponds to TRBD1 (5 bases). The CDR3 is made up of 14 amino acids. Trimming removed 0 bases from V and 4 bases from J, with 9 bases in between. Germline CDR1 and CDR2: LGHNA and YNFKEQ.

The genes are TRBV7-9 and TRBJ2-5; D uncertain. The CDR3 loop spans 13 amino acids. Germline assignment: CDR1 SEHNR and CDR2 FQNEAQ (reference sequence). Trimming left V 5 bases short and J 3 bases short, with 10 bases between. CDR3 sequence reads: CASSMSREETQYF. The CDR3 bases are TGTGCCAGCAGCATGAGCCGAGAAGAGACCCAGTACTTC.

The J gene is TRBJ2-3, the V gene TRBV7-3; 11 positions agree with TRBD2. Per germline, CDR1 SGHTA and CDR2 FQGTGA. The CDR3 covers 16 residues. Trimming removed 5 bases from V and 5 bases from J; junction bases left unmatched: 9. The CDR3 loop is CASSRTSGGGGDTQYF. In DNA, the CDR3 is TGTGCCAGCAGCCGAACTAGCGGGGGTGGTGGAGATACGCAGTATTTT.